This entry concerns a single T cell receptor (beta chain). Primers: 60 Vbeta forward and 13 Jbeta reverse. The repertoire was sequenced with immunoSEQ multiplex PCR; TCRdb's copy has only in-frame clones and lacks some. The sample contains 200,000 to 250,000 clones, roughly 78% of which appear only once. This entry comes from a study of cytomegalovirus exposure and HLA in healthy donors. The V segment lost 4 bases and the J segment 3 bases; nucleotides outside the gene matches: 6. The CDR3 consists of 14 residues. CDR1 is SGHRS, CDR2 YFSETQ, per germline. The clonotype was recovered from a boy younger than 18 in good health and CMV-seronegative. The sequenced sample was PBMCs. J is TRBJ1-1 and V is TRBV5-1; 7 bases match TRBD1. The CDR3 nucleotides read TGCGCCAGCAGCCCGGGACAGCCTTACACTGAAGCTTTCTTT. Translation: CASSPGQPYTEAFF.